This entry features one T cell receptor beta chain sequence. It lacks a known antigen. Base-call qualities are not available, and no considerably larger clone is one nucleotide away. Per the germline V gene, KGHDR is the CDR1 and SFDVKD is the CDR2. Reading from cysteine to phenylalanine, the CDR3 counts 12 amino acids. Just CDR3 DNA is preserved here, 36 bases in frame from base 1. V lost 4 bases and J lost 5 bases; the stretch between them is 8 bases long. PBMCs were isolated by Ficoll-Paque density gradient centrifugation. The sample comes from a study of T-cell memory formation after mild COVID-19 (TCRdb year 2021). Notes on the research overall: TCR sequence clusters from the two donors were largely donor specific. In a couple of donors, T-cell clones that expanded and contracted after mild COVID-19 were tracked by sequencing TCRalpha and TCRbeta repertoires over time. The cohort was made up of two young adult volunteers, one female and one male, who were previously healthy.

Here is what the overall study found, with its caveats: The second-wave clones that peaked on day 37 were not confirmed to be SARS-CoV-2 specific. Contracting CD4+ clones were found mainly in CM and EM memory subsets, while CD8+ clones were enriched in EMRA. The detection of some responding clones in pre-infection memory suggests that pre-existing cross-reactive memory T cells joined the SARS-CoV-2 response. Balanced CD4/CD8 phenotypes were observed for clones contracting from day 15 to 85, whereas a bias towards CD4+ was observed for a second wave of clones expanding from day 15 to 37. Only a couple of mild cases were covered by the study, and larger cohorts that include severe cases with pre-infection samples were considered necessary.

Reads for this sample came from an Illumina NovaSeq 6000. TCRalpha and TCRbeta cDNA libraries were built by 5'RACE with constant-segment primers, adding sample barcodes and unique molecular identifiers. RNA was extracted from every sample with Trizol reagent. The libraries were amplified in two PCR steps, and the second step added a second sample barcode and Illumina TruSeq adapters. Sequencing of the libraries was done on an Illumina NovaSeq, producing 2 x 150 bp paired-end reads. Per the authors' processing: Demultiplexing of reads and collapsing into UMI-guided consensus sequences were performed with migec v1.2.7. Using mixcr v2.1.11, the UMI consensuses were aligned to TRA and TRB V and J templates and assembled into clonotypes. Expanded or contracted clonotypes were those called significant by both edgeR and NoisET, with noise models trained on biological replicates. For edgeR calls, the thresholds were a false discovery rate-adjusted p below 0.01 and a log2 fold-change of 1. PCA with hierarchical clustering of max-normalized trajectories of the 1000 most abundant clonotypes was used as exploratory dynamics analysis. Each responding clone was given a CD4 or CD8 phenotype based on the CD4+ and CD8+ repertoires, which had been sequenced separately. Using fastp at Q25 and MiXCR, TCRdb reprocessed the public reads and kept productive beta chains. Records with the same CDR3 protein are collapsed into one entry carrying the most frequent genes and DNA. The V and J calls and clone size are TCRdb's, not the authors'. The sample contains around 470,000 distinct CDR3 sequences, around 20% of them found a single time. 7.5% to 9.5% of the sample goes to the ten largest clones.

Source material: PBMCs or a T cell subset sorted from them (not recorded which). The V gene is TRBV24-1 and the J gene is TRBJ2-7, with the D gene not clear enough to name. The receptor was derived from an adult woman who had mild COVID-19 (a few samples of this study predate the infection). The sample titles of this study are shuffled in the database, so cell type and time point are left out; the donor was told from shared clones. The CDR3 has the sequence CATSDPGDEQYF. The base sequence is TGTGCCACCAGTGACCCCGGAGACGAGCAGTACTTC.